A selection of T cell receptor beta chains follows, all from one sample in a study of blood T cell repertoires in COVID-19. Clones were read by immunoSEQ multiplex PCR, and TCRdb kept only the in-frame ones, dropping some. The data show tens of thousands of clones, with roughly nine tenths seen just once and 17% held by the top ten. Sequenced: peripheral blood. Every receptor here comes from an older man in a cohort sampled during active COVID-19. Each CDR3 is given with its conserved first and last residue. A D gene is named only where the DNA matches it firmly. Clone size is shown for a subset of rows, as once, few, many or a class of expanded clone.

>TRBJ2-5|TRBV24-1|TRBD2|-
TGTGCCACCAGTGATGAAAAACGACTAGCGGGGAACCAAGAGACCCAGTACTTC
CATSDEKRLAGNQETQYF
>TRBJ2-2|TRBV3-1/TRBV3-2|TRBD1|once
TGTGCCAGCAGACTAACGACAGGGCCACTGTTTTTT
CASRLTTGPLFF
>TRBJ2-7|TRBV27|TRBD2|-
TGTGCCAGCAGCGGGACTAGCGGGGGGACCGGCGGGCAGTACTTC
CASSGTSGGTGGQYF
>TRBJ2-1|TRBV7-2|TRBD2|-
TGTGCCAGCAGCTTTCGCGGGGGGCGCTCCTACAATGAGCAGTTCTTC
CASSFRGGRSYNEQFF
>TRBJ2-7|TRBV2|-|few
TGTGCCAGCAGTGAGGAGGGAATTTACGAGCAGTACTTC
CASSEEGIYEQYF
>TRBJ2-2|TRBV19|TRBD1|few
TGTGCCAGTAGTGGTACCGGGACAGGGACCGGGGAGCTGTTTTTT
CASSGTGTGTGELFF
>TRBJ2-2|TRBV2|-|-
TGTGCCAGCAGTGTGGGGGGTTCCGGGGAGCTGTTTTTT
CASSVGGSGELFF
>TRBJ2-7|TRBV11-2|TRBD1|few
TGTGCCAGCAGGCAAGAGACAGGGAAATACGAGCAGTACTTC
CASRQETGKYEQYF
>TRBJ1-6|TRBV7-2|TRBD1|-
TGTGCCAGCAGCCCCGGACAGGGAGAAAATTCACCCCTCCACTTT
CASSPGQGENSPLHF
>TRBJ1-2|TRBV14|-|-
TGTGCCAGCAGCCCCGGACAGAACTTTATGTATGGCTACACCTTC
CASSPGQNFMYGYTF
>TRBJ2-1|TRBV9|TRBD2|-
TGTGCCAGCAGCGCCGCCGGGACTAGCGTCTACAATGAGCAGTTCTTC
CASSAAGTSVYNEQFF
>TRBJ2-3|TRBV3-1/TRBV3-2|-|-
TGTGCCAGCAGCTCCCTTGATACGCAGTATTTT
CASSSLDTQYF
>TRBJ2-7|TRBV3-1/TRBV3-2|TRBD1|-
TGTGCCAGCAGCCCAGGACAGGTCTACGAGCAGTACTTC
CASSPGQVYEQYF
>TRBJ1-2|TRBV19|TRBD1|-
TGTGCCAGTAGTACCCAGACAGGGGATGGCTATGGCTACACCTTC
CASSTQTGDGYGYTF
>TRBJ1-5|TRBV28|TRBD1|-
TGTGCCAGCAGTCCCCGACAGGGGACGCAGCCCCAGCATTTT
CASSPRQGTQPQHF
>TRBJ2-3|TRBV6-2/TRBV6-3|TRBD1|-
TGTGCCAGCAGTCATAGGGGGCCACAAGATACGCAGTATTTT
CASSHRGPQDTQYF
>TRBJ1-2|TRBV9|-|-
TGTGCCAGCAGCGTCGTAGGGGGTAACTATGGCTACACCTTC
CASSVVGGNYGYTF
>TRBJ1-4|TRBV7-8|TRBD1|-
TGTGCCAGCAGCTCGGGACAGGCCTTAGAAAAACTGTTTTTT
CASSSGQALEKLFF
>TRBJ2-5|TRBV11-2|-|once
TGTGCCAGCAGCTTCGGGGGTCGACGAGAGACCCAGTACTTC
CASSFGGRRETQYF
>TRBJ2-3|TRBV24-1|-|-
TGTGCCACCAGTGACAGGGATACGCAGTATTTT
CATSDRDTQYF
>TRBJ2-2|TRBV7-9|TRBD2|-
TGTGCCAGCAGCTTTGGCGGGGGGAACACCGGGGAGCTGTTTTTT
CASSFGGGNTGELFF
>TRBJ1-1|TRBV10-2|-|-
TGCGCCAGCAGTGAGTCCGCGGCTGGTGCTTTCTTT
CASSESAAGAFF
>TRBJ2-2|TRBV5-1|-|-
TGCGCCAGCAGCTCAACAACAGGGTTAACCGGGGAGCTGTTTTTT
CASSSTTGLTGELFF
>TRBJ2-3|TRBV9|TRBD1|-
TGTGCCAGCAGCGATGACAGGGGTGGGGGAGATACGCAGTATTTT
CASSDDRGGGDTQYF
>TRBJ1-2|TRBV3-1/TRBV3-2|-|-
TGTGCCAGCAGCCAAACATCCCAGAACTATGGCTACACCTTC
CASSQTSQNYGYTF
>TRBJ1-2|TRBV29-1|TRBD1|few
TGCAGCGTCCGGACAGGGGTGGAGGACACCTTC
CSVRTGVEDTF
>TRBJ1-1|TRBV5-6|-|-
TGTGCCAGCAGCTTGATGAGCTACACTGAAGCTTTCTTT
CASSLMSYTEAFF
>TRBJ2-3|TRBV5-1|TRBD1|-
TGCGCCAGCAGCCCGGAGGGACAGGGAGATACGCAGTATTTT
CASSPEGQGDTQYF
>TRBJ2-1|TRBV7-2|TRBD2|-
TGTGCCAGCCGGACGGCGGGGGGGCTGTTGGAGCAGTTCTTC
CASRTAGGLLEQFF
>TRBJ2-3|TRBV24-1|-|-
TGTGCCACCAGTGTCGGTATAGGGGGTACAGCAGATACGCAGTATTTT
CATSVGIGGTADTQYF
>TRBJ1-2|TRBV19|-|-
TGTGCCAGTAGTACGGGAGCTAATACTAACTATGGCTACACCTTC
CASSTGANTNYGYTF
>TRBJ2-5|TRBV4-3|TRBD1|-
TGCGCCAGCAGCCAAGATCCCCCGACAGGGGGGGCAGAGACCCAGTACTTC
CASSQDPPTGGAETQYF
>TRBJ2-3|TRBV6-4|-|-
TGTGCCAGCAGTGACCACCCGGCGGGGGCGGTTGATACGCAGTATTTT
CASSDHPAGAVDTQYF
>TRBJ2-1|TRBV7-3|TRBD2|-
TGTGCCAGCAGCTTGGGGACTAGCGGGGGCTACAATGAGCAGTTCTTC
CASSLGTSGGYNEQFF
>TRBJ2-1|TRBV5-8|-|-
TGTGCCAGCAGCGACCGACAGTTCATTGAGTTGGATGAGCAGTTCTTC
CASSDRQFIELDEQFF
>TRBJ1-4|TRBV6-5|-|few
TGTGCCAGCAGTTACTCGGGAGTCTCCAATGAAAAACTGTTTTTT
CASSYSGVSNEKLFF
>TRBJ2-1|TRBV11-3|TRBD1|once
TGTGCCAGCAGCTTAAGTGGACAGGGCAACAATGAGCAGTTCTTC
CASSLSGQGNNEQFF
>TRBJ2-1|TRBV7-6|-|-
TGTGCCAGCAGCTTACGCAGGGCGAGGGAGCAGTTCTTC
CASSLRRAREQFF
>TRBJ1-2|TRBV27|-|-
TGTGCCAGCAGTTTAGACAGCCACTATGGCTACACCTTC
CASSLDSHYGYTF